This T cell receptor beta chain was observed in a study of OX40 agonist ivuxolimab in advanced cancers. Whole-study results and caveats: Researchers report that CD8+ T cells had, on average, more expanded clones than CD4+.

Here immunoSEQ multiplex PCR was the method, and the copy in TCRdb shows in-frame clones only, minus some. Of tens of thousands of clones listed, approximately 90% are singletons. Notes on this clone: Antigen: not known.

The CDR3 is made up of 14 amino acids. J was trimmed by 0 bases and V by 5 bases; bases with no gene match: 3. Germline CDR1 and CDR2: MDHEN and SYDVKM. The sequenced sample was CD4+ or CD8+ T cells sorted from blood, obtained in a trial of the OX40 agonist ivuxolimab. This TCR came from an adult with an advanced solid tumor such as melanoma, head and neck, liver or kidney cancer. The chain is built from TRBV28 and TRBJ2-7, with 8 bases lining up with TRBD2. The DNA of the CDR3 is TGTGCCAGCAGTATCAGCGGGAGCTCCTACGAGCAGTACTTC. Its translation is CASSISGSSYEQYF.